The clone carrying this T cell receptor beta chain was seen ten or more times. Its antigen remains unknown. The authors amplified TCR beta CDR3 regions from RNA transcripts. The first round was an RT-PCR with HTBI primers, and the second round was a multiplex PCR. Each CDR3 protein is one row after TCRdb ran MiXCR on the multiplex PCR reads. The sample holds about 150,000 distinct CDR3 sequences; around two fifths are singletons and the top ten take 4.5% to 6%. This specimen belongs to a study of Graves' ophthalmopathy and Graves' hyperthyroidism. Study-wide points: The study's model predicted ophthalmopathy progression at 70.59% sensitivity and almost 75% specificity. Classification of ophthalmopathy versus stable hyperthyroidism by a 13-signature model yielded 85% to 90% sensitivity and just over 80% specificity.

Excluded were patients with other autoimmune diseases, uncontrolled infections, pregnancy or lactation. Serum thyroxine and TRAb, along with clinical symptoms, thyroid ultrasound and orbital computed tomography, were what diagnosis relied on. CDR3 length: 15 residues. Trimming stripped 4 bases from V and 2 bases from J, with 15 bases between. The sequencing input was peripheral blood. This TCR was sampled from a middle-aged woman with Graves' ophthalmopathy. The rearrangement uses TRBV12-3 or TRBV12-4 and TRBJ2-7, with D tentatively TRBD1 (6 bases). As DNA, the CDR3 is TGTGCCAGCAGTTGGACAGAGAGGAGGCCCTACGAGCAGTACTTC. Residues: CASSWTERRPYEQYF.